This entry describes one T cell receptor (beta chain). This sample stems from a study of blood T cell repertoires in COVID-19. Study details: Acute-phase and convalescent COVID-19 samples originated in the United States, Italy and Spain. Nucleic acid was either cDNA or gDNA, and it came from T cells, B-cell-depleted T cells, or PBMCs.

Per the original methods: The assay estimated nucleated cells by amplifying reference gene primers. Produced via immunoSEQ multiplex PCR; TCRdb's table is partial and in-frame only. The V and J calls and the clone size are those of that table, but D and trimming were determined from the DNA. The data contain 140,000 or so clones, 80% to 90% of them singletons. Between the trimmed V and J ends, which lost 5 bases and 7 bases, there was a span of 14 bases. Germline loops: CDR1 LNHDA, CDR2 SQIVND (reference sequence). This CDR3 is built from 13 residues. This sequence originates from a man between 60 and 75 years old with active or convalescent COVID-19. Source material: peripheral blood. The chain links TRBV19 to TRBJ1-2; no clear D gene. DNA for the CDR3: TGTGCCAGTAGTCCCCAGGACTTCTCTGGCTACACCTTC. Its translation is CASSPQDFSGYTF.